A selection of T cell receptor beta chains follows, all from one sample in a study of blood T cells in healthy people across ages. TCRdb fed the 5' RACE reads into MiXCR, producing one record per CDR3 protein. This sample has about 580,000 distinct CDR3 sequences; under 55% occur once, and the top ten carry about 22%. The sequenced sample consisted of blood. These receptors originate from a man aged 80 or over in good health. The CDR3 runs from the conserved cysteine through the conserved F or W. The order of the fields is V gene, J gene, clone size, D gene, CDR3 protein, CDR3 DNA. D genes are given only for firm matches. Clone size, where shown, is once, few, many, or a class for clones that have expanded.

TRBV7-2	TRBJ2-1	-	TRBD1	CASSLAGTGVNEQFF	TGTGCCAGCAGCTTAGCGGGGACAGGGGTCAATGAGCAGTTCTTC
TRBV6-2/TRBV6-3	TRBJ2-3	-	TRBD1	CASSLRDRVTDTQYF	TGTGCCAGCAGTTTGCGGGACAGGGTAACAGATACGCAGTATTTT
TRBV29-1	TRBJ1-5	-	-	CSVDSGPNQPQHF	TGCAGCGTTGATTCAGGGCCAAATCAGCCCCAGCATTTT
TRBV29-1	TRBJ2-2	-	-	CSVEDFRNTGELFF	TGCAGCGTTGAAGATTTTAGGAACACCGGGGAGCTGTTTTTT
TRBV5-6	TRBJ1-1	-	TRBD1	CASSKGQGANTNTEAFF	TGTGCCAGCAGCAAAGGACAGGGGGCGAATACGAACACTGAAGCTTTCTTT
TRBV7-3	TRBJ1-1	-	TRBD1	CASSPTGGDTEAFF	TGTGCCAGCAGCCCCACAGGGGGGGACACTGAAGCTTTCTTT
TRBV5-1	TRBJ2-5	-	TRBD2	CASSLPSGGETQYF	TGCGCCAGCAGCTTGCCTAGCGGCGGGGAGACCCAGTACTTC
TRBV3-1	TRBJ2-5	few	-	CASSQAQGRETQYF	TGTGCCAGCAGCCAAGCTCAGGGGCGGGAGACCCAGTACTTC
TRBV10-3	TRBJ2-7	-	-	CAISKAGDPYEQYF	TGTGCCATCAGTAAGGCCGGGGACCCCTACGAGCAGTACTTC
TRBV6-2/TRBV6-3	TRBJ2-1	-	TRBD2	CASTRWAASGGYNEQFF	TGTGCCAGCACCAGGTGGGCCGCTAGCGGGGGCTACAATGAGCAGTTCTTC
TRBV7-8	TRBJ2-7	-	TRBD2	CASSLIAGGTYEQYF	TGTGCCAGCAGCTTAATAGCGGGGGGGACCTACGAGCAGTACTTC
TRBV20-1	TRBJ2-5	-	TRBD2	CSAIRSAGVETQYF	TGCAGTGCTATCAGATCAGCGGGGGTGGAGACCCAGTACTTC
TRBV18	TRBJ2-1	-	-	CDSSSGGGRQNEQFF	TGTGACAGCTCATCGGGAGGGGGCCGGCAGAATGAGCAGTTCTTC
TRBV28	TRBJ2-1	-	TRBD2	CASSLLGLAGDSEQFF	TGTGCCAGCAGTTTACTGGGACTAGCGGGAGACAGTGAGCAGTTCTTC
TRBV6-6	TRBJ2-3	many	-	CASEQGSTDTQYF	TGTGCCAGCGAACAGGGAAGCACAGATACGCAGTATTTT
TRBV7-2	TRBJ2-5	-	-	CASSSSYPETQYF	TGTGCCAGCAGCTCGTCCTACCCGGAGACCCAGTACTTC
TRBV9	TRBJ2-1	many	-	CASSAFGNEQFF	TGTGCCAGCAGTGCTTTTGGCAATGAGCAGTTCTTC
TRBV6-5	TRBJ1-2	-	-	CASSYAARFYGYTF	TGTGCCAGCAGTTACGCTGCAAGATTCTATGGCTACACCTTC
TRBV7-9	TRBJ2-5	-	-	CASSVMGSRETQYF	TGTGCCAGCAGCGTAATGGGGAGTCGAGAGACCCAGTACTTC
TRBV4-3	TRBJ2-5	-	-	CASSQDRQGWNEQYF	TGCGCCAGCAGCCAAGATCGCCAAGGGTGGAATGAGCAGTACTTC
TRBV24-1	TRBJ2-1	-	-	CTTRGPYNEQFF	TGTACCACCCGGGGACCCTACAATGAGCAGTTCTTC
TRBV9	TRBJ2-1	-	TRBD2	CASSVGTSGSYNEQFF	TGTGCCAGCAGCGTAGGGACTAGCGGCTCCTACAATGAGCAGTTCTTC
TRBV5-1	TRBJ2-5	-	-	CASSQDGSGQQYF	TGCGCCAGCAGCCAGGACGGTTCTGGCCAGCAGTACTTC
TRBV20-1	TRBJ2-1	-	-	CSARDPREDEQFF	TGCAGTGCTAGAGATCCGAGGGAGGATGAGCAGTTCTTC
TRBV20-1	TRBJ1-2	-	TRBD1	CSAQVAQGGGYTF	TGCAGTGCTCAGGTAGCTCAGGGGGGTGGCTACACCTTC
TRBV20-1	TRBJ2-1	-	TRBD2	CSARASGRHSAYNEQFF	TGCAGTGCTAGGGCTAGCGGGAGGCACTCCGCTTACAATGAGCAGTTCTTC
TRBV6-5	TRBJ1-5	-	-	CASRRGVNQPQHF	TGTGCCAGCAGACGGGGGGTTAATCAGCCCCAGCATTTT
TRBV20-1	TRBJ1-1	few	-	CSARGAFYTEAFF	TGCAGTGCCAGGGGAGCTTTTTACACTGAAGCTTTCTTT
TRBV7-2	TRBJ2-1	-	TRBD2	CASSSGLGGGAQFF	TGTGCCAGCAGCTCGGGACTAGGAGGAGGTGCGCAGTTCTTC
TRBV20-1	TRBJ2-1	few	TRBD1	CSARSHRGGQFF	TGCAGTGCTAGATCCCACAGGGGTGGGCAGTTCTTC
TRBV29-1	TRBJ2-7	-	-	CSVDGGADEQYF	TGCAGCGTTGATGGGGGCGCCGACGAGCAGTACTTC
TRBV5-1	TRBJ2-7	-	-	CASSFDSRPSSYEQYF	TGCGCCAGCAGCTTCGACAGCAGACCGAGCTCCTACGAGCAGTACTTC
TRBV4-3	TRBJ2-1	-	TRBD2	CASSQEGRGDEQFF	TGCGCCAGCAGCCAAGAGGGACGGGGGGATGAGCAGTTCTTC
TRBV7-2	TRBJ1-1	-	-	CASSLVALGTEAFF	TGTGCCAGCAGCTTAGTGGCATTAGGGACTGAAGCTTTCTTT
TRBV20-1	TRBJ1-6	-	-	CSARGGVGNSPLHF	TGCAGTGCTAGAGGAGGGGTGGGGAATTCACCCCTCCACTTT
TRBV29-1	TRBJ2-5	many	-	CSGKTGQETQYF	TGCAGCGGAAAGACAGGCCAAGAGACCCAGTACTTC
TRBV7-9	TRBJ2-3	many	TRBD1	CASRTGADTQYF	TGTGCCAGCAGAACAGGGGCAGATACGCAGTATTTT
TRBV2	TRBJ2-3	-	TRBD2	CASNRFPGLGHDTQYF	TGTGCCAGCAATCGATTCCCGGGACTAGGGCACGATACGCAGTATTTT
TRBV29-1	TRBJ2-1	many	-	CSSLPFEGLDEQFF	TGCAGCTCCCTCCCGTTTGAGGGTTTGGATGAGCAGTTCTTC
TRBV29-1	TRBJ2-5	-	-	CSGRPRGGGETQYF	TGCAGCGGCAGGCCCAGGGGGGGTGGAGAGACCCAGTACTTC
TRBV7-2	TRBJ2-5	-	-	CASSSMARPQETQYF	TGTGCCAGCAGCTCTATGGCCAGACCCCAAGAGACCCAGTACTTC
TRBV6-1	TRBJ2-1	once	TRBD2	CACLKREGRNEQFF	TGTGCCTGCCTAAAGCGGGAGGGCCGCAATGAGCAGTTCTTC
TRBV11-2	TRBJ2-7	-	-	CASSLYADSPIYEQYF	TGTGCCAGCAGCTTATATGCGGACAGTCCAATCTACGAGCAGTACTTC
TRBV20-1	TRBJ2-5	-	-	CSARDTIGTQYF	TGCAGTGCTAGAGACACGATCGGGACCCAGTACTTC
TRBV13	TRBJ2-1	-	-	CASSGIREGDNEQFF	TGTGCCAGCAGCGGCATTAGGGAAGGAGACAATGAGCAGTTCTTC
TRBV7-9	TRBJ1-1	-	-	CASSSPPGAAEAFF	TGTGCCAGCAGCTCCCCCCCGGGGGCGGCTGAAGCTTTCTTT
TRBV28	TRBJ2-6	few	-	CASTTASGANVLTF	TGTGCCAGCACGACGGCCTCTGGGGCCAACGTCCTGACTTTC
TRBV6-5	TRBJ2-7	-	TRBD2	CASSYGPTSGSYEQYF	TGTGCCAGCAGTTACGGTCCGACTAGCGGATCCTACGAGCAGTACTTC
TRBV10-3	TRBJ1-5	-	-	CAILRTRDQPQHF	TGTGCCATCCTGCGTACCCGGGATCAGCCCCAGCATTTT
TRBV7-6	TRBJ2-5	-	TRBD1	CASSLPGQGSQETQYF	TGTGCCAGCAGCCTTCCGGGACAGGGTTCCCAAGAGACCCAGTACTTC
TRBV5-1	TRBJ2-7	-	-	CASSRGTAQFYEQYF	TGCGCCAGCAGCCGGGGGACAGCTCAGTTTTACGAGCAGTACTTC
TRBV7-9	TRBJ2-2	-	-	CASSPRGGRTGELFF	TGTGCCAGCAGCCCCCGTGGGGGGAGAACCGGGGAGCTGTTTTTT
TRBV10-3	TRBJ2-5	-	TRBD2	CAIAEPGLGVNEQYF	TGTGCCATCGCTGAACCGGGACTAGGGGTAAATGAGCAGTACTTC
TRBV4-3	TRBJ2-2	few	-	CASSQDWAPGELFF	TGCGCCAGCAGCCAAGATTGGGCCCCCGGGGAGCTGTTTTTT
TRBV18	TRBJ1-1	-	-	CASSPNGRGTEAFF	TGTGCCAGCTCACCTAACGGGCGGGGCACTGAAGCTTTCTTT
TRBV5-5	TRBJ2-7	few	-	CASSLVYGNYEQYF	TGTGCCAGCAGCTTAGTTTACGGTAACTACGAGCAGTACTTC